A single T cell receptor beta chain is shown here with its context. These data belong to a study of Ad26.COV2.S vaccination and SARS-CoV-2 variants. Treatment meaning: about 20 received Ad26.COV2.S at low or high dose, single or two shots; several received placebo; per-sample allocation not given. Vaccine and placebo recipients were sampled on day 63 after the first injection. Repertoires were generated with immunoSEQ multiplex PCR, while TCRdb's copy carries only in-frame clones and drops some. The sample carries 440,000 or so clones, around 89% recorded once. The sample in question was peripheral blood, obtained in a trial of Ad26.COV2.S vaccine versus placebo. This TCR derives from a person aged 18-60 years who received the Ad26.COV2.S COVID-19 vaccine or a placebo.

CDR3 sequence (DNA): TGTGCCTGGAGGAAAGCGGGAGACTACAATGAGCAGTTCTTC. This translates into CAWRKAGDYNEQFF. The chain links TRBV30 to TRBJ2-1; 8 bases match TRBD2. The CDR3 runs to 14 residues. The ends lost 3 bases at V and 3 bases at J; junction bases unmatched: 4. Germline CDR1 is GTSNPN and CDR2 is SVGIG (reference sequence).